This entry features one T cell receptor beta chain sequence. This entry comes from a study of blood T cell repertoires in COVID-19. About the research overall: Acute and convalescent COVID-19 samples came from the United States, Italy and Spain.

Method: immunoSEQ multiplex PCR; TCRdb's copy keeps in-frame clones and lacks some. The repertoire has 200,000 to 250,000 clones, around 81% of them found once; the top ten carry more than 8.5%. The sequencing sample was made of PBMCs or T cells enriched from blood (not recorded which). The source is a woman aged 45-60 years with acute COVID-19.

As DNA, the CDR3 is TGTGCCAGCAGCTTCAGGGGAACCAATTCACCCCTCCACTTT. This gives the protein CASSFRGTNSPLHF. This chain uses TRBV6-5 with TRBJ1-6; D may be TRBD1 (6 bases). CDR1 MNHEY and CDR2 SVGAGI come from the germline V gene. This CDR3 has 14 residues. V lost 6 bases, J lost 7 bases, and 13 bases lay in between.